The 14 T cell receptor beta chains presented below share a single source sample, sequenced in a study of CD8+ T cells in alopecia areata. cDNA prepared by RNA extraction and subsequent reverse transcription served as the template for sequencing. Clones were sequenced by immunoSEQ multiplex PCR, and TCRdb holds only the in-frame ones, with some missing. The sample holds about 120,000 clones, about 46% seen once. Material: CD8+ T cells sorted from blood, obtained at week 0. The receptors shown here come from a human donor with alopecia areata.

The chain uses TRBV15 and TRBJ2-5; D gene ambiguous. V dropped 2 bases and J dropped 5 bases, with 15 bases sitting between them. Per the germline V gene, CDR1 is LNHNV and CDR2 is YYDKDF (reference sequence). CDR3 length: 15 amino acids. Written as DNA, the CDR3 is TGTGCCACCAGCAGACCGCTAGACTTTGAGGAGACCCAGTACTTC. Protein product: CATSRPLDFEETQYF.

The rearrangement links TRBV29-1 to TRBJ1-2; D is ambiguous. Germline lookup yields CDR1 SQVTM and CDR2 ANQGSEA. Trimming pared 6 bases from V and 6 bases from J, leaving 14 bases between. The CDR3 consists of 12 residues. This CDR3 is CSVDWTDDGYTF. Here the CDR3 DNA reads TGCAGCGTGGATTGGACTGATGATGGCTACACCTTC.

This clone was observed once. The J gene is TRBJ1-1, the V gene TRBV9; the D gene is possibly TRBD1 (5 bases). Germline V gene sequence: CDR1 SGDLS, CDR2 YYNGEE. This CDR3 has 16 residues. The ends were cut back, 3 bases at V and 0 bases at J, with 15 bases in the middle. Here the CDR3 DNA reads TGTGCCAGCAGCGCTCCCAGGGAGTCGATGAACACTGAAGCTTTCTTT. This sequence encodes CASSAPRESMNTEAFF.

The CDR3 region is CASSVPREGGPSSGANVLTF. The CDR3, as DNA: TGTGCCAGCAGCGTCCCCAGGGAGGGAGGTCCCAGCTCTGGGGCCAACGTCCTGACTTTC. V and J are TRBV9 and TRBJ2-6, with TRBD2 identical over 7 bases. V lost 2 bases to trimming and J lost 0 bases; unmatched junction nucleotides: 14. This CDR3 has 20 residues. The germline gives CDR1 SGDLS, CDR2 YYNGEE. Based on the CDR3 plus reference TRBV9 and TRBJ2-6, the full variable domain is DSGVTQTPKHLITATGQRVTLRCSPRSGDLSVYWYQQSLDQGLQFLIQYYNGEERAKGNILERFSAQQFPDLHSELNLSSLELGDSALYFCASSVPREGGPSSGANVLTFGAGSRLTVL.

This clone was seen just once. The gene calls are TRBV9 and TRBJ1-2; D gene uncertain. The CDR3 has 15 residues. V dropped 0 bases and J dropped 5 bases, with 14 bases sitting between them. Germline V gives CDR1 SGDLS, CDR2 YYNGEE. In DNA, the CDR3 is TGTGCCAGCAGCGTAGCTGAGGACTGGGCTTATGGCTACACCTTC. This sequence encodes CASSVAEDWAYGYTF.

This clone has a handful of counts. The genes are TRBV27 and TRBJ1-2; 8 bases align to TRBD1. Germline CDR1 and CDR2: MNHEY and SMNVEV (reference sequence). The J segment lost 2 bases and the V segment lost 6 bases, leaving 11 bases of the junction unmatched. The CDR3 is 16 residues long. The CDR3 nucleotides are TGTGCCAGCAGAGAGGACAGGGAAGACGCGAACTATGGCTACACCTTC. It is translated as CASREDREDANYGYTF.

A few counts support this clone. CDR3 coding DNA: TGTGCCAGTAGGAAGGGGCTCCAGGATGGGTCACCCCTCCACTTT. Translation: CASRKGLQDGSPLHF. The chain combines TRBV19 with TRBJ1-6; TRBD1 is a possible D gene (5 bases). CDR1 is LNHDA, CDR2 SQIVND, per germline (reference sequence). This CDR3 has 15 amino acids. The V and J ends lost 6 bases and 10 bases respectively, with 19 bases between them.

This clone appeared a few times. This sequence joins TRBV11-2 and TRBJ2-2; a possible D gene is TRBD1 (6 bases). Germline V gene data show CDR1 as SGHAT and CDR2 as FQNNGV. The CDR3 loop spans 14 amino acids. The V end lost 3 bases, the J end lost 1 base, and 6 bases lay between the germline ends. The CDR3 nucleotides read TGTGCCAGCAGCTTGGGACAGAACACCGGGGAGCTGTTTTTT. Its protein product is CASSLGQNTGELFF.

This rearrangement joins TRBV11-1 to TRBJ2-5, with 7 bases identical to TRBD1. V was clipped by 5 bases and J by 0 bases; unmatched bases: 9. Germline values: CDR1 SGHAT, CDR2 FQDESV (reference sequence). There are 16 residues in the CDR3. CDR3 bases: TGTGCCAGCAGCCCCTTAGGGGGCCTCTACCAAGAGACCCAGTACTTC. It encodes CASSPLGGLYQETQYF.

Remarks on this clone: Other DNA variants within this sample encode the same CDR3. V usage is TRBV30 and J usage is TRBJ1-1; D remains unclear. Germline CDR1 GTSNPN, CDR2 SVGIG (reference sequence). This CDR3 spans 11 amino acids. With 3 bases removed from V and 1 base from J, the gap between germline ends came to 3 bases. CDR3 residues: CAWRRNTEAFF. CDR3 DNA sequence: TGTGCCTGGAGACGGAACACTGAAGCTTTCTTT.

The DNA for the CDR3 is TGTGCCAGCAGTCTTGACTATGGCTACACCTTC. The encoded protein is CASSLDYGYTF. V gene TRBV2 combines with J gene TRBJ1-2; D remains ambiguous. Germline V gene lookup returns CDR1 SNHLY and CDR2 FYNNEI. V was cut by 5 bases and J by 3 bases, with 4 bases left in between. This CDR3 region has 11 residues.

The chain employs TRBV30 and TRBJ2-3; 9 bases agree with TRBD1. The CDR3 is 16 amino acids. Per germline, CDR1 GTSNPN and CDR2 SVGIG (reference sequence). With V trimmed by 1 base and J by 2 bases, 7 bases remained unmatched. CDR3 DNA: TGTGCCTGGAGTGGCCCCGGACAGGGGAACACAGATACGCAGTATTTT. This codes for CAWSGPGQGNTDTQYF.

The chain links TRBV6-5 to TRBJ2-1; D might be TRBD1 (5 bases). Germline V gives CDR1 MNHEY, CDR2 SVGAGI. V lost 5 bases, J lost 4 bases, and 9 bases lay in between. CDR3 length equals 13 residues. The DNA for the CDR3 is TGTGCCAGCAGTCCTCGACAGTACAATGAGCAGTTCTTC. It is translated as CASSPRQYNEQFF.

This clone showed up just a few times. In DNA form, the CDR3 reads TGCAGCGTTGAAGCTGACAGGGTTGGCTATGGCTACACCTTC. As protein: CSVEADRVGYGYTF. The J gene is TRBJ1-2, the V gene TRBV29-1, with 7 positions matching TRBD1. In germline, CDR1 is SQVTM, CDR2 ANQGSEA. CDR3 length: 14 residues. V shed 1 base and J 4 bases; nucleotides not matched to a gene: 6. Drawing the rest from reference TRBV29-1 and TRBJ1-2, the complete variable domain is SAVISQKPSRDICQRGTSLTIQCQVDSQVTMMFWYRQQPGQSLTLIATANQGSEATYESGFVIDKFPISRPNLTFSTLTVSNMSPEDSSIYLCSVEADRVGYGYTFGSGTRLTVV.